This T cell receptor (beta chain) stems from a study of T-cell reconstitution after alpha-beta-depleted transplantation in children. Points from the study as a whole: A year had passed since transplant, and T-cell counts and diversity by then came mostly from newly produced T cells. After transplant, high TCRbeta diversity at day 60 in some patients arose from surviving recipient T cells and thymic progenitors. Alpha-beta T cells about two months after transplant reportedly derived from several hundred expanded graft clones.

The authors prepared the TCRbeta library with unique molecular identifiers. TCRdb reprocessed the PCR reads via MiXCR and lists one record per CDR3 protein. The table shows 750,000 to 950,000 distinct CDR3 sequences, with approximately 15% occurring only once. The ends were cut back, 2 bases at V and 5 bases at J, with 16 bases in the middle. The CDR3 is made up of 16 amino acids. This clonotype was observed a handful of times. Its antigen is undetermined. The V gene is TRBV12-3 or TRBV12-4, the J gene TRBJ1-5; D remains ambiguous. The receptor was isolated from a male patient younger than 18 who had a stem cell transplant for acute lymphoblastic leukemia, so the T cells may come from the graft donor. The input for sequencing was PBMCs, mostly from graft donor cells, taken 360 days after TCRalphabeta/CD19-depleted stem cell transplant. This CDR3 reads CASSLRSSGNDQPQHF. CDR3 coding DNA: TGTGCCAGCAGTTTAAGATCCTCAGGCAATGATCAGCCCCAGCATTTT.